What follows is one T cell receptor (beta chain) and its context. Its specificity is unknown. Prepared libraries of TCR beta cDNA carried unique molecular identifiers. The authors obtained roughly 0.5 million cDNA molecules from approximately 1 to 10 million T cells. Each CDR3 protein gets one entry after TCRdb re-called the PCR reads with MiXCR. The repertoire has hundreds of thousands of distinct CDR3 sequences, 59% of them found once; the top ten carry 11%. These data are taken from a study of post-analysis software for immune sequencing data. Study-level information: Recorded disease courses covered relapsing-remitting, secondary progressive and progressive-relapsing multiple sclerosis. Some patients had no subtype annotation. Points from the study as a whole: Patients had higher frequencies than controls of about 5 TRBV segments, including TRBV5-6, TRBV5-1 and TRBV20-1.

CDR1 and CDR2 (germline): ENHRY, SYGVKD. The trim removed 0 bases at V and 5 bases at J, leaving 14 bases unmatched. This CDR3 is built from 18 residues. J is TRBJ2-7 and V is TRBV10-3; 9 bases are a match to TRBD2. This sequence was found in a girl between 2 and 10 years old with multiple sclerosis. The material sequenced was blood. CDR3 sequence reads: CAISESFYPAGGNDEQYF. The CDR3, as DNA: TGTGCCATCAGTGAGTCCTTTTACCCCGCGGGAGGGAACGACGAGCAGTACTTC.